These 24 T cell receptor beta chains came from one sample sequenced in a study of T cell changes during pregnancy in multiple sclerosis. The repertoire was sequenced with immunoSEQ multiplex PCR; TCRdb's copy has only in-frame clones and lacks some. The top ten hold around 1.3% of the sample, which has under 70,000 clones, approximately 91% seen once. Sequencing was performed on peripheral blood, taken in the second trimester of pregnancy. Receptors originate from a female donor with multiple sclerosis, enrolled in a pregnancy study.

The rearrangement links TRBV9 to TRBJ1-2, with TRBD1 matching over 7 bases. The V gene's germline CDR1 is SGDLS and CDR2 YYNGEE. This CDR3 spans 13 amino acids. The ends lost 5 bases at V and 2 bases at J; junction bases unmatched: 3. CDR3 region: CASSLGQNYGYTF. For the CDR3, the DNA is TGTGCCAGCAGTTTGGGACAGAACTATGGCTACACCTTC.

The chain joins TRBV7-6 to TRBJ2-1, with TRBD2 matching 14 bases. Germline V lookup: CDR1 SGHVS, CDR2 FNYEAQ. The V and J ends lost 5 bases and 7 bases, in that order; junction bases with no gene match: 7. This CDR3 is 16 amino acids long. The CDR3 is CASSEGGLAGVNEQFF. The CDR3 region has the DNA TGTGCCAGCAGCGAGGGGGGACTAGCGGGGGTAAATGAGCAGTTCTTC. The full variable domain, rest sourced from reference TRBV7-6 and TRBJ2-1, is GAGVSQSPRYKVTKRGQDVALRCDPISGHVSLYWYRQALGQGPEFLTYFNYEAQQDKSGLPNDRFSAERPEGSISTLTIQRTEQRDSAMYRCASSEGGLAGVNEQFFGPGTRLTVL.

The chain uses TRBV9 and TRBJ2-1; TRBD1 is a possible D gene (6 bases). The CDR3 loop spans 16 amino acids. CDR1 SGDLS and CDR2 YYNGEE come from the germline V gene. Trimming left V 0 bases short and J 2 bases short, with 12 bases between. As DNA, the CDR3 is TGTGCCAGCAGCGTAGGGTACAGGGCAGCCTACAATGAGCAGTTCTTC. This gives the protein CASSVGYRAAYNEQFF.

The CDR3 region is CASSPGLSYEQYF. CDR3 bases: TGTGCCAGCAGCCCGGGACTTTCCTACGAGCAGTACTTC. V gene TRBV28 combines with J gene TRBJ2-7; possible D gene TRBD2, 6 bases. The CDR3 has 13 residues. Germline V lookup: CDR1 MDHEN, CDR2 SYDVKM. V was shortened by 6 bases and J by 1 base, with 10 bases between the two germline ends.

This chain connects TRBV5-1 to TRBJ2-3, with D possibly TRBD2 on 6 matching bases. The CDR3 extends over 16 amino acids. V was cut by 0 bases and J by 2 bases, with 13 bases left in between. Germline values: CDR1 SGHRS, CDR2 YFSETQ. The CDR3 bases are TGCGCCAGCAGCTTGGTACTAGCCAGGAACACAGATACGCAGTATTTT. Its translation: CASSLVLARNTDTQYF.

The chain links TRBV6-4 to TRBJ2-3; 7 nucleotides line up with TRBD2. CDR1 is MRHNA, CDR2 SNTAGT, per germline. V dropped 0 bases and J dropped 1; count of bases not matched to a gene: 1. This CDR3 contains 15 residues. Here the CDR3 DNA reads TGTGCCAGCAGTGACTCGGGAGGGGGCACAGATACGCAGTATTTT. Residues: CASSDSGGGTDTQYF.

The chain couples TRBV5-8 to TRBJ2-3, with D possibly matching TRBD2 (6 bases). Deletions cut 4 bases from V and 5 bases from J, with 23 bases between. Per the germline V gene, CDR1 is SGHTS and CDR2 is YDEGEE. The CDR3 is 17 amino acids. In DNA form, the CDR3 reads TGTGCCAGCAGCCTCGCGACACTAGCCCTAGGCGGAGATACGCAGTATTTT. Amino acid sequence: CASSLATLALGGDTQYF.

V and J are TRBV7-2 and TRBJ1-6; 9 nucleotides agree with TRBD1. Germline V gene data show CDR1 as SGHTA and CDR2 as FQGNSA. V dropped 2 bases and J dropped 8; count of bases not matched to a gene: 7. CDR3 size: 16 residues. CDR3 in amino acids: CASSLRGTGSDSPLHF. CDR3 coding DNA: TGTGCCAGCAGCTTACGCGGGACAGGGAGTGATTCACCCCTCCACTTT. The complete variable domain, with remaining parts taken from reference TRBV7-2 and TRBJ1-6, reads GAGVSQSPSNKVTEKGKDVELRCDPISGHTALYWYRQSLGQGLEFLIYFQGNSAPDKSGLPSDRFSAERTGGSVSTLTIQRTQQEDSAVYLCASSLRGTGSDSPLHFGNGTRLTVT.

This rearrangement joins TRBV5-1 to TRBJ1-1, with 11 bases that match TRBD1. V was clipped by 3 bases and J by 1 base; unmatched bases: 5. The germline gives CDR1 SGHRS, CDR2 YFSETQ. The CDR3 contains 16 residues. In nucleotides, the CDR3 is TGCGCCAGCAGCTATTGGGGGACAGGGGGGAACACTGAAGCTTTCTTT. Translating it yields CASSYWGTGGNTEAFF.

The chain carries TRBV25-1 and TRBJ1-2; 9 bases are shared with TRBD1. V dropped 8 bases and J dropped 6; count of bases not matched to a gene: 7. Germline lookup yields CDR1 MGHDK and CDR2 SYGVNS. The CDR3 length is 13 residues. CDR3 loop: CASRMDRGDGYTF. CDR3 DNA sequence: TGTGCCAGCCGTATGGACAGGGGAGATGGCTACACCTTC.

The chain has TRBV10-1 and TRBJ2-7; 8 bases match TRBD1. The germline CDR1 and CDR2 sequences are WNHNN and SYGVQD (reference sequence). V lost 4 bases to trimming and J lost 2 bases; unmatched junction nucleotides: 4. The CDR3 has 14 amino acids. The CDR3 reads CASSGTGRTYEQYF. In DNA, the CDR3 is TGCGCCAGCAGTGGGACAGGGAGAACCTACGAGCAGTACTTC.

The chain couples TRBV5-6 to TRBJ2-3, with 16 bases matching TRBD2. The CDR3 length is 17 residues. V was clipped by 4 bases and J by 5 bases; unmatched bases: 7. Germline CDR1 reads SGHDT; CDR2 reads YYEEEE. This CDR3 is CASSRPGLAGGKDTQYF. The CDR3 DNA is TGTGCCAGCAGCCGCCCGGGACTAGCGGGGGGGAAAGATACGCAGTATTTT.

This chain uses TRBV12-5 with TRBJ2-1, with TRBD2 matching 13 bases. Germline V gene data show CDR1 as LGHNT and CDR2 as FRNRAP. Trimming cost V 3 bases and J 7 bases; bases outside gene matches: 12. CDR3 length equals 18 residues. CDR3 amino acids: CASGFPLTSGGAANEQFF. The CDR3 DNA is TGTGCTAGTGGTTTCCCCCTCACTAGCGGGGGGGCCGCGAATGAGCAGTTCTTC.

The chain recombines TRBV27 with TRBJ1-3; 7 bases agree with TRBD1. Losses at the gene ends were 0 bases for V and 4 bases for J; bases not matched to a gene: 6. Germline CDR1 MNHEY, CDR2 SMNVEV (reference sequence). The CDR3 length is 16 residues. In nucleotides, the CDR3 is TGTGCCAGCAGTTTATCGATGAGGGGGCCAGGAAACACCATATATTTT. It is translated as CASSLSMRGPGNTIYF.

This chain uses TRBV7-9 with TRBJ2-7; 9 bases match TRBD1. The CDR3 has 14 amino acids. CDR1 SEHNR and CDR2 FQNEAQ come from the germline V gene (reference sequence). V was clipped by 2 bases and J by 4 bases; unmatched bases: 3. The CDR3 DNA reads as TGTGCCAGCAGCTTAACAGGGGGCTATTACGAGCAGTACTTC. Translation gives CASSLTGGYYEQYF.

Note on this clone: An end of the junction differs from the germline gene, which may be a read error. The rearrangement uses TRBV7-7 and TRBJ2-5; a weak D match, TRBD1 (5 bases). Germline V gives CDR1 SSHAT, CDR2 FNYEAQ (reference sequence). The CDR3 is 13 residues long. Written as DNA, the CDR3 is TGTGCTAGCAGCCGAGACAGAGAAGAGACCCAGTACTTC. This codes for CASSRDREETQYF.

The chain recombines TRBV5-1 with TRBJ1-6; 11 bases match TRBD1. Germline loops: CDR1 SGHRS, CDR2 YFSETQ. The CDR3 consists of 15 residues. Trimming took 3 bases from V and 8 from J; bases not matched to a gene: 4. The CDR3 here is CASSWGGQGDSPLHF. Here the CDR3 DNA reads TGCGCCAGCAGCTGGGGGGGACAGGGGGATTCACCCCTCCACTTT.

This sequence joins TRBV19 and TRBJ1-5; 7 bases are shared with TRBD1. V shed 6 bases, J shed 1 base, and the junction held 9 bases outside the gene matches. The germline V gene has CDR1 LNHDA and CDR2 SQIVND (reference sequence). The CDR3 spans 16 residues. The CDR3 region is CASSVLDRVSNQPQHF. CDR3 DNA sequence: TGTGCCAGTAGCGTACTCGACAGGGTCAGCAATCAGCCCCAGCATTTT.

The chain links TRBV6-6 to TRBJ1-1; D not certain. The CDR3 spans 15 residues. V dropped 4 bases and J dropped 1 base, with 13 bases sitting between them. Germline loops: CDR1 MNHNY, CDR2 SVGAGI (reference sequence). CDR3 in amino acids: CASSFRLQPNTEAFF. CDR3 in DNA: TGTGCCAGCAGTTTCCGACTCCAGCCGAACACTGAAGCTTTCTTT.

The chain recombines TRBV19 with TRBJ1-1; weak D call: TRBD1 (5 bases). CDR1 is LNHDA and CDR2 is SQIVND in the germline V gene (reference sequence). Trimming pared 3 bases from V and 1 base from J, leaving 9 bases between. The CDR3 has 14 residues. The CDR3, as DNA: TGTGCCAGTAGTATCCTCGGGGGGAACACTGAAGCTTTCTTT. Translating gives CASSILGGNTEAFF.

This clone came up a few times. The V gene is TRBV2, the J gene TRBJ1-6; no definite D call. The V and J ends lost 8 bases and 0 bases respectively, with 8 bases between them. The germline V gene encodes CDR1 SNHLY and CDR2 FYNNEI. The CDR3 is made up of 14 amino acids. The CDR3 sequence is CASVGSSYNSPLHF. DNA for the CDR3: TGTGCCAGCGTAGGGAGCTCCTATAATTCACCCCTCCACTTT.

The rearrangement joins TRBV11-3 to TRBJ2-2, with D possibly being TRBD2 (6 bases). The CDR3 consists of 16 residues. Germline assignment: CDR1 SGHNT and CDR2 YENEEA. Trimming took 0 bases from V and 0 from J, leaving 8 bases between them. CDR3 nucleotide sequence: TGTGCCAGCAGCTTAGACGCGGGGACGAACACCGGGGAGCTGTTTTTT. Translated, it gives CASSLDAGTNTGELFF.

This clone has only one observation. CDR3 region: CASSLGLNNEQFF. The CDR3, as DNA: TGTGCCAGCAGCTTAGGACTTAACAATGAGCAGTTCTTC. This sequence joins TRBV7-3 and TRBJ2-1; maybe TRBD2 (5 bases). The CDR3 loop spans 13 amino acids. Looked up from germline, CDR1 is SGHTA and CDR2 is FQGTGA. Deletions cut 2 bases from V and 5 bases from J, with 7 bases between.

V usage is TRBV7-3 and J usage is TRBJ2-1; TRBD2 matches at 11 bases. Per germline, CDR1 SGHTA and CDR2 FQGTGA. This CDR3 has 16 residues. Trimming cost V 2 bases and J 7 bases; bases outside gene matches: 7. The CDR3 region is CASSLFGLAGINEQFF. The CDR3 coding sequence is TGTGCCAGCAGCTTATTCGGACTAGCGGGTATTAATGAGCAGTTCTTC.